This is a list of T cell receptor beta chains from one sample in a study of T cell responses to AZD1222 COVID-19 vaccine. TCRdb's table, derived via immunoSEQ multiplex PCR, lists solely in-frame clones and lacks some. The table includes about 170,000 clones, about nine tenths detected once. This sample comprised peripheral blood, obtained on day 0 of AZD1222 vaccination. Receptors were obtained from an adult in good health. The CDR3 runs from the conserved cysteine through the conserved F or W. Each record gives: clone size, J gene, D gene, V gene, CDR3 DNA, CDR3 protein. D genes are given only for firm matches. The size of a clone is reported for some rows only, either as once, few or many, or as a class for expanded clones.

>NA|TRBJ1-2|TRBD1|TRBV5-1
TGCGCCAGCAGCGGCCGGGGACAGTCATTTTATGGCTACACCTTC
CASSGRGQSFYGYTF
>NA|TRBJ2-1|NA|TRBV24-1
TGTGCCACCAGACCCAGGTCGACTAGCTCCTACAATGAGCAGTTCTTC
CATRPRSTSSYNEQFF
>NA|TRBJ1-4|NA|TRBV5-1
TGCGCCAGCAGCAGAGACAGCTGGAATGAAAAACTGTTTTTT
CASSRDSWNEKLFF
>NA|TRBJ1-1|NA|TRBV4-3
TGCGCCAGCAGCCGAGGAGTGAACACTGAAGCTTTCTTT
CASSRGVNTEAFF
>NA|TRBJ1-5|NA|TRBV2
TGTGCCAGCAGTGAGTGGGTGGGTAGCAATCAGCCCCAGCATTTT
CASSEWVGSNQPQHF
>NA|TRBJ1-5|NA|TRBV19
TGTGCCAGTAGTATAAGTGCAGTCGACAGTCCGAATCAGCCCCAGCATTTT
CASSISAVDSPNQPQHF
>once|TRBJ1-4|NA|TRBV9
TGTGCCAGCAGCCCCGGTGGTCGGGATATAAATGAAAAACTGTTTTTT
CASSPGGRDINEKLFF
>NA|TRBJ1-2|NA|TRBV13
TGTGCCAGCAGTCGCAGGGAAGTCGGAGGCTACACCTTC
CASSRREVGGYTF
>NA|TRBJ1-3|NA|TRBV6-5
TGTGCCAGCAGTCTGGCGGGGCCTGGAAACACCATATATTTT
CASSLAGPGNTIYF
>NA|TRBJ1-5|NA|TRBV7-2
TGTGCCAGCAGCCCCTCGCCCCAGCCAGTAAATAGCAATCAGCCCCAGCATTTT
CASSPSPQPVNSNQPQHF
>NA|TRBJ2-7|NA|TRBV10-2
TGCGCCAGCAGTGACCCGACAGTTGCCCCCTACGAGCAGTACTTC
CASSDPTVAPYEQYF
>NA|TRBJ1-4|NA|TRBV28
TGTGCCAGCAGCCGACAAGGGCTTGCTGAAAAACTGTTTTTT
CASSRQGLAEKLFF
>NA|TRBJ1-2|TRBD1|TRBV5-6
TGTGCCAGCTCATCTAAGGACAGGGTGAAGGGCTACACCTTC
CASSSKDRVKGYTF
>NA|TRBJ1-1|NA|TRBV5-1
TGCGCCAGCAGCTTGTTATCCCGGGACACTGAAGCTTTCTTT
CASSLLSRDTEAFF
>NA|TRBJ2-5|TRBD2|TRBV19
TGTGCCAGTAGTATGTCCCTAGCGGGGGGCCAAGAGACCCAGTACTTC
CASSMSLAGGQETQYF
>NA|TRBJ1-5|NA|TRBV18
TGTGCCAGCGCGATACAGGGCCGCAATCAGCCCCAGCATTTT
CASAIQGRNQPQHF
>NA|TRBJ2-7|NA|TRBV27
TGTGCCAGCAGTCCAACCACCTACGAGCAGTACTTC
CASSPTTYEQYF
>NA|TRBJ2-7|NA|TRBV2
TGTGCCACCCGACCTCAACAGGGAGTAAAGGACGAGCAGTACTTC
CATRPQQGVKDEQYF
>NA|TRBJ2-6|NA|TRBV25-1
TGTGCCAGCAGTGAATTCGGCGGGTCTGGGGCCAACGTCCTGACTTTC
CASSEFGGSGANVLTF
>NA|TRBJ2-6|NA|TRBV1
TGCACCAGCAGCCGATTCCGACAGGGATCAAACTCTGGGGCCAACGTCCTGACTTTC
CTSSRFRQGSNSGANVLTF
>once|TRBJ1-6|NA|TRBV2
TGTGCCAGCAGCGACCAAAATTCACCCCTCCACTTT
CASSDQNSPLHF
>NA|TRBJ1-2|NA|TRBV7-5
TGTGCCAGAAGCGGACCGGGACAGCCTAACTATGGCTACACCTTC
CARSGPGQPNYGYTF
>NA|TRBJ1-3|TRBD1|TRBV18
TGTGCCAGCTCACCAGCTCAAGACAGGGGGTCTGGAAACACCATATATTTT
CASSPAQDRGSGNTIYF
>NA|TRBJ2-3|NA|TRBV15
TGTGCCACCAGCCGACCAGGCGATACGCAGTATTTT
CATSRPGDTQYF
>NA|TRBJ2-3|NA|TRBV11-2
TGTGCCAGCAGCCCCCAGCTAGCCAGCACAGATACGCAGTATTTT
CASSPQLASTDTQYF
>NA|TRBJ1-2|TRBD1|TRBV6-2/TRBV6-3
TGTGCCAGCAGTGGACAGGGCTTGTATGGCTACACCTTC
CASSGQGLYGYTF
>NA|TRBJ1-4|NA|TRBV4-1
TGCGCCAGCAGCCAAGAGAGGACAGCCGGTAATGAAAAACTGTTTTTT
CASSQERTAGNEKLFF
>once|TRBJ1-1|NA|TRBV6-4
TGTGCCAGCAGTGACTCGATGGCCGGAGGGCCGGCTTTCTTT
CASSDSMAGGPAFF
>NA|TRBJ1-2|TRBD1|TRBV4-3
TGCGCCAGCAGCCAAGATCATCGTCAGGGGGTTTATGGCTACACCTTC
CASSQDHRQGVYGYTF
>NA|TRBJ1-1|NA|TRBV5-6
TGTGCCAGCAGCGACTCACCGGGGGGCACTGAAGCTTTCTTT
CASSDSPGGTEAFF
>NA|TRBJ1-4|NA|TRBV7-2
TGTGCCAGCAGCTCATATTCAACTAATGAAAAACTGTTTTTT
CASSSYSTNEKLFF